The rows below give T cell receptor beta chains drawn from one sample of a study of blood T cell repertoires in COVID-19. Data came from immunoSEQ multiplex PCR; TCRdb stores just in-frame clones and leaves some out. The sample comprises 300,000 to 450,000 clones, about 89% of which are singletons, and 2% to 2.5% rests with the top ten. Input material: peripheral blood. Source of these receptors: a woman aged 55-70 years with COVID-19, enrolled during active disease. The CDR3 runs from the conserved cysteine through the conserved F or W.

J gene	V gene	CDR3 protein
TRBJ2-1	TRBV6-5	CASSLAGGTNEQFF
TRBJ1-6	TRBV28	CASSPGQGGSPLHF
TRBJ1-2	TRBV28	CASMGGTPLGGYTF
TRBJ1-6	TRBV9	CASSAPGVPLSPLHF
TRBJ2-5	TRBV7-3	CASSPGTGRLGTQYF
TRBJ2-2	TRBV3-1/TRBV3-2	CASSLGLTNTGELFF
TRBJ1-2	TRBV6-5	CASSRTDRGYGYTF
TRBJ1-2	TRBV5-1	CASSLDQGQGFYGYTF
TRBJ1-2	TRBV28	CASSWGLANYGYTF
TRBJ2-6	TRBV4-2	CASSQSPGGTGANVLTF
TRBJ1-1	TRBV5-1	CASSLQWAINTEAFF
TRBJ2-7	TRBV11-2	CASSPIWAGQNYEQYF
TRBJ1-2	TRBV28	CASTLTGASSNYGYTF
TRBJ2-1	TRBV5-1	CASSTPRGGYNEQFF
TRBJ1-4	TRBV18	CASSPRTARNEKLFF
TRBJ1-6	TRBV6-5	CASLEEAYNSPLHF
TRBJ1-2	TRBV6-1	CASSDRGRSGYTF
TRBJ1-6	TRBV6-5	CASSNRVKSPLHF
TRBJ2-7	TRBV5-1	CASSFVPGPGEQYF
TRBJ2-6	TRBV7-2	CAITGTPSSGANVLTF
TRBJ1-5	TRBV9	CASSPRGSNQPQHF
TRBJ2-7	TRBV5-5	CASSFDRRLEQYF
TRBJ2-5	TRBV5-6	CASSAKTGGRETQYF
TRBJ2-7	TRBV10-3	CAIRTGSSYEQYF
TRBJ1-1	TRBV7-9	CASSGQGGSTEAFF
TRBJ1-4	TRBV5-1	CASSRDRGNNEKLFF
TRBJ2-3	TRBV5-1	CASSPRASGGTSTDTQYF
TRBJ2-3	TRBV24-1	CATSGPGADTDTQYF
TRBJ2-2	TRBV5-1	CASSSVDRLGELFF
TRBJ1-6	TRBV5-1	CASAIREYNSPLHF
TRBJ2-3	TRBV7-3	CASSSGQGTTQSTDTQYF
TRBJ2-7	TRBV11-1	CASSPGTGGSYEQYF
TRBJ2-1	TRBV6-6	CASKSRGGGYNEQFF
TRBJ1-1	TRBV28	CASSLGAVAEAFF
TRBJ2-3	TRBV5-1	CASSRGPYRQEETDTQYF
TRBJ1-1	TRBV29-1	CSVGERQGLNTEAFF
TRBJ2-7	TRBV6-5	CASSYSRVIYYEQYF
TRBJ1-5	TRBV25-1	CATRGQGWNQPQHF
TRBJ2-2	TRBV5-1	CASSLGGTGELFF
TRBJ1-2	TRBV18	CASSPGSMRMDGYTF
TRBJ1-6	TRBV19	CATGDRADSPLHF
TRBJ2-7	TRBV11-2	CASSLVGGGSYEQYF
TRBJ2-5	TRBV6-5	CASVRDFKQETQYF
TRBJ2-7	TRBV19	CASSRTGSLHYEQYF
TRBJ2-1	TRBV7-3	CASSQRERGYNEQFF
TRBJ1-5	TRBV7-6	CASSLRQGDQPQHF
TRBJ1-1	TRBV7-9	CASRIQGVSEAFF
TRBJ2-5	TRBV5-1	CASSFLGAQGETQYF
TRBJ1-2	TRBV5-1	CASSFDRGGTYGYTF
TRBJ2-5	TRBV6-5	CASRTSRDLETQYF